Each of the 12 T cell receptor beta chains below was sequenced from the same sample in a study of identical twins. Using its own MiXCR run on the 5' RACE reads, TCRdb lists one record per CDR3 protein. The repertoire holds 420,000 or so distinct CDR3 sequences, around 18% seen once, with 12% in the top ten. The sequenced sample was naive T cells sorted from blood. These TCRs come from a man aged 45-65 years in good health.

The chain recombines TRBV10-3 with TRBJ2-1; 9 positions match TRBD2. After removal of 4 bases from V and 6 bases from J, the junction contained 7 bases not matched to a gene. The germline V gene has CDR1 ENHRY and CDR2 SYGVKD. The CDR3 loop spans 15 amino acids. The CDR3 DNA follows: TGTGCCATCAGTGCCGGGACTAGCAACGGCAATGAGCAGTTCTTC. Its protein is CAISAGTSNGNEQFF.

This clonotype was picked up a small number of times. This rearrangement joins TRBV7-9 to TRBJ1-2; no definite D call. The germline gives CDR1 SEHNR, CDR2 FQNEAQ (reference sequence). This CDR3 region has 11 residues. Trimming removed 5 bases from V and 8 bases from J, with 9 bases in between. This CDR3 reads CASSPLRGYTF. As DNA, the CDR3 is TGTGCCAGCAGCCCTTTACGCGGCTACACCTTC.

This clonotype was counted only a few times. The J gene is TRBJ1-3, the V gene TRBV6-5, with TRBD1 identical over 9 bases. CDR3 length: 15 amino acids. Per the germline V gene, CDR1 is MNHEY and CDR2 is SVGAGI. Germline trimming cut 4 bases from V and 2 bases from J; bases unmatched to any gene: 3. In DNA, the CDR3 is TGTGCCAGCAGTTCCCGGACAGGGGCTGGAAACACCATATATTTT. Protein sequence: CASSSRTGAGNTIYF.

In this sample, this clonotype turned up many times. The chain recombines TRBV18 with TRBJ2-5; D is perhaps TRBD1 (5 bases). Trimming shortened V by 3 bases and J by 2 bases, and 13 bases separated the two germline ends. CDR3 size: 15 residues. From germline, CDR1 is KGHSH and CDR2 LQKENI. The CDR3 spells CASSPAQGMQETQYF. In DNA, the CDR3 is TGTGCCAGCTCACCGGCCCAGGGAATGCAAGAGACCCAGTACTTC.

This clonotype was counted a few times. The chain recombines TRBV15 with TRBJ2-1; tentatively, D is TRBD1 or TRBD2 (5 bases each). This CDR3 region has 16 residues. Germline V lookup: CDR1 LNHNV, CDR2 YYDKDF (reference sequence). Deletions cut 5 bases from V and 2 bases from J, with 16 bases between. The CDR3 sequence is CATSGGPTLPYNEQFF. The CDR3 DNA reads as TGTGCCACCAGCGGGGGACCTACACTCCCCTACAATGAGCAGTTCTTC. The full variable domain, with the rest looked up from reference TRBV15 and TRBJ2-1, is DAMVIQNPRYQVTQFGKPVTLSCSQTLNHNVMYWYQQKSSQAPKLLFHYYDKDFNNEADTPDNFQSRRPNTSFCFLDIRSPGLGDTAMYLCATSGGPTLPYNEQFFGPGTRLTVL.

This chain uses TRBV4-2 with TRBJ2-7; 14 nucleotides line up with TRBD2. The CDR3 has 17 residues. The ends lost 3 bases at V and 2 bases at J; junction bases unmatched: 6. Germline V gene sequence: CDR1 LGHNA, CDR2 YNFKEQ. CDR3 protein: CASSQATSGGVTYEQYF. The DNA of the CDR3 is TGTGCCAGCAGCCAGGCGACTAGCGGGGGGGTTACCTACGAGCAGTACTTC.

This clonotype showed up just a few times. This chain links TRBV20-1 with TRBJ2-7; D unclear. The CDR3 runs to 14 residues. Germline assignment: CDR1 DFQATT and CDR2 SNEGSKA (reference sequence). V was clipped by 3 bases and J by 2 bases, with 14 bases between them. The CDR3 protein is CSASSNTRPYEQYF. The CDR3 DNA sequence: TGCAGTGCTAGTTCTAACACCCGGCCCTACGAGCAGTACTTC.

The chain employs TRBV12-3 or TRBV12-4 and TRBJ1-6; 8 nucleotides align to TRBD1. This CDR3 has 15 residues. Trimming took 4 bases from V and 7 from J; bases not matched to a gene: 6. CDR3 amino acids: CASSSQGGGNSPLHF. Written as DNA, the CDR3 is TGTGCCAGCAGTTCACAGGGGGGAGGGAATTCACCCCTCCACTTT.

The chain joins TRBV25-1 to TRBJ2-6; D gene unclear. V gave up 3 bases and J gave up 0 bases, with 6 bases separating them. Germline CDR1 is MGHDK and CDR2 is SYGVNS. This CDR3 has 15 residues. In DNA form, the CDR3 reads TGTGCCAGCAGTGACCACAGCTCTGGGGCCAACGTCCTGACTTTC. This sequence encodes CASSDHSSGANVLTF. Using reference TRBV25-1 and TRBJ2-6 for the parts outside the CDR3, the full variable domain is EADIYQTPRYLVIGTGKKITLECSQTMGHDKMYWYQQDPGMELHLIHYSYGVNSTEKGDLSSESTVSRIRTEHFPLTLESARPSHTSQYLCASSDHSSGANVLTFGAGSRLTVL.

This clonotype was observed a few times. The chain combines TRBV20-1 with TRBJ2-3; D possibly corresponds to TRBD1 (5 bases). V was cut by 0 bases and J by 0 bases, with 10 bases left in between. Germline V lookup: CDR1 DFQATT, CDR2 SNEGSKA (reference sequence). The length of the CDR3 is 15 residues. CDR3 sequence reads: CSARDSGASTDTQYF. The CDR3 bases are TGCAGTGCTAGAGATTCTGGGGCCAGCACAGATACGCAGTATTTT.

J is TRBJ2-1 and V is TRBV29-1; D call uncertain. With 5 bases removed from V and 10 bases from J, the gap between germline ends came to 18 bases. CDR3 length: 13 residues. Germline loops: CDR1 SQVTM, CDR2 ANQGSEA. CDR3 coding DNA: TGCAGCGTTCTCGGAAGCACCCACCGGGAGCAGTTCTTC. It specifies CSVLGSTHREQFF.

This clonotype appeared many times. This chain uses TRBV7-9 with TRBJ1-2; a weak D match, TRBD1 (6 bases). Germline loops: CDR1 SEHNR, CDR2 FQNEAQ (reference sequence). The CDR3 has 13 residues. Trimming took 6 bases from V and 8 from J, leaving 16 bases between them. CDR3 in DNA: TGTGCCAGCAGAAAAGACAGGTCTGGCGGCTACACCTTC. Its translation: CASRKDRSGGYTF.